Below, one TCR beta chain is given with its context. Time point denoted: week 3, after first cycle of checkpoint inhibitor. The entry originates in a study of blood T cell dynamics during melanoma immunotherapy. Here immunoSEQ multiplex PCR was the method, and the copy in TCRdb shows in-frame clones only, minus some. The profile shows just under 6,000 clones, about 80% of them singletons. From germline, CDR1 is MNHNS and CDR2 SASEGT. This CDR3 spans 15 amino acids. The V gene end was trimmed by 6 bases and the J gene end by 9 bases; junction bases not matched to a gene: 9. The rearrangement joins TRBV6-1 to TRBJ2-1; 12 bases are a match to TRBD2. The material was blood, obtained from a patient treated with checkpoint blockade. This clonotype was obtained from a human donor with melanoma. The chain's CDR3 is CASRIPGLAGREQFF. The CDR3, as DNA: TGTGCCAGCAGAATTCCGGGACTAGCGGGCCGTGAGCAGTTCTTC.